The clone carrying this T cell receptor (beta chain) was counted between two and nine times. cDNA synthesis used the whole RNA isolate, giving expressed TCRB sequences. Clones were sequenced by immunoSEQ multiplex PCR, and TCRdb holds only the in-frame ones, with some missing. This table holds about 900,000 clones, roughly 17% found once. CDR1 MNHNY and CDR2 SVGAGI come from the germline V gene (reference sequence). Trimming took 6 bases from V and 2 from J; bases not matched to a gene: 0. The CDR3 length is 13 residues. This sample was taken from a study of beta chain features in type 1 diabetes. The chain employs TRBV6-6 and TRBJ1-2, with 10 bases matching TRBD1. Sequenced sample: naive CD4+ T cells from blood. The TCR comes from a woman under 30 in good health. The CDR3 sequence is CASRGQGNYGYTF. In nucleotides, the CDR3 is TGTGCCAGCAGGGGACAGGGGAACTATGGCTACACCTTC.